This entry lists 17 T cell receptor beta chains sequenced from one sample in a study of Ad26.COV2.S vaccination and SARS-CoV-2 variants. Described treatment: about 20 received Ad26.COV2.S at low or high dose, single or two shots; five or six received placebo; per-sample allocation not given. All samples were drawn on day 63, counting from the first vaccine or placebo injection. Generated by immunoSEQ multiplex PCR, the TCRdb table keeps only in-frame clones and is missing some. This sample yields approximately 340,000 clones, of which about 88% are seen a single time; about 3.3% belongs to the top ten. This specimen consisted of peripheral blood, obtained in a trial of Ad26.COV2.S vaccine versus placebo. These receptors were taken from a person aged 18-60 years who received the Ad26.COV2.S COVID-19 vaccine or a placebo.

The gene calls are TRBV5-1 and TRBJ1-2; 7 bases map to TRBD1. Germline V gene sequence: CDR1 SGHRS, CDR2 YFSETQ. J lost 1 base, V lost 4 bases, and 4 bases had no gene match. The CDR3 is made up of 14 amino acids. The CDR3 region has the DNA TGCGCCAGCAGCGGGACAGTGAATAACTATGGCTACACCTTC. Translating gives CASSGTVNNYGYTF.

The CDR3 spells CATHPRQENSPLHF. Here the CDR3 DNA reads TGTGCCACTCACCCCAGACAGGAGAATTCACCCCTCCACTTT. The chain is built from TRBV19 and TRBJ1-6; perhaps TRBD1 as D (6 bases). The germline V and J ends were trimmed by 10 bases and 7 bases, with 17 bases remaining between them. In germline, CDR1 is LNHDA, CDR2 SQIVND (reference sequence). CDR3 length: 14 amino acids.

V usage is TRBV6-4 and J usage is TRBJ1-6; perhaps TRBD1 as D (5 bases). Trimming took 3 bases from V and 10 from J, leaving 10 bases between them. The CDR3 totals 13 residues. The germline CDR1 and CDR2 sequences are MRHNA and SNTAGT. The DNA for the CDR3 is TGTGCCAGCAGTGAGGAGGGGAACTCACCCCTCCACTTT. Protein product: CASSEEGNSPLHF.

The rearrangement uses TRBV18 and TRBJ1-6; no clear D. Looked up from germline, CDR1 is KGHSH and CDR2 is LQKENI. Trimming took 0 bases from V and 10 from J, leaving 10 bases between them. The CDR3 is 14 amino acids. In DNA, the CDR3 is TGTGCCAGCTCACCACCACCCTTCGGGTCACCCCTCCACTTT. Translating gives CASSPPPFGSPLHF.

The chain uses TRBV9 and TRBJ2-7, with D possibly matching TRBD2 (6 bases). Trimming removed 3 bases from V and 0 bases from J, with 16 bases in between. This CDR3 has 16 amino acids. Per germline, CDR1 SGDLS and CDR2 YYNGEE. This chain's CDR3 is CASSGLRDSPSYEQYF. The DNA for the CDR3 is TGTGCCAGCAGCGGCCTTCGGGACTCTCCCTCCTACGAGCAGTACTTC.

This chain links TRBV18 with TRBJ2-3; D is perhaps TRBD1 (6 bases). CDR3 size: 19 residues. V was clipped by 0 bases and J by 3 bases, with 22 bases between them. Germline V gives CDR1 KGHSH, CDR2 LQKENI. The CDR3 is CASSPPLGAPEWSTDTQYF. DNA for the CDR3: TGTGCCAGCTCACCACCGCTGGGGGCCCCAGAGTGGTCTACAGATACGCAGTATTTT.

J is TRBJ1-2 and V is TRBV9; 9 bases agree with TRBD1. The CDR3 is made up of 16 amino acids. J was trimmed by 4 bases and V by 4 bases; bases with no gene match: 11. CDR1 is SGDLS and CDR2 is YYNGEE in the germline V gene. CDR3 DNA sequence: TGTGCCAGCAGCCCCCTTTCCGGGACAGGGTTCTATGGCTACACCTTC. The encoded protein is CASSPLSGTGFYGYTF.

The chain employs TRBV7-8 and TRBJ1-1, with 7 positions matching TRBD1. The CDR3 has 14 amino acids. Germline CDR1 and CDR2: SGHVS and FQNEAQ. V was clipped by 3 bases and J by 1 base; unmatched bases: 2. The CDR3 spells CASSLQGGNTEAFF. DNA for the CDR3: TGTGCCAGCAGCTTGCAGGGGGGGAACACTGAAGCTTTCTTT.

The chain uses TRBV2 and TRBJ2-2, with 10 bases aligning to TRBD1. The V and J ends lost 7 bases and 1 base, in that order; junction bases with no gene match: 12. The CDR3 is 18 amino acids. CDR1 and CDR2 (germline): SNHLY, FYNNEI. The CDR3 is CASISGTGVQVNTGELFF. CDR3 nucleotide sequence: TGTGCCAGCATTTCCGGGACAGGGGTCCAAGTGAACACCGGGGAGCTGTTTTTT.

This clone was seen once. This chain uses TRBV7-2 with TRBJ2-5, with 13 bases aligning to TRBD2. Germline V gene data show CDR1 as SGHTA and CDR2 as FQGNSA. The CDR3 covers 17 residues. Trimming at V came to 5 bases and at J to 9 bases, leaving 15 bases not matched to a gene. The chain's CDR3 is CASSPRLAGGGELAQYF. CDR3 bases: TGTGCCAGCAGCCCCCGACTAGCGGGGGGAGGAGAACTGGCCCAGTACTTC. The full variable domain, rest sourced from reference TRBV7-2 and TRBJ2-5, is GAGVSQSPSNKVTEKGKDVELRCDPISGHTALYWYRQSLGQGLEFLIYFQGNSAPDKSGLPSDRFSAERTGGSVSTLTIQRTQQEDSAVYLCASSPRLAGGGELAQYFGPGTRLLVL.

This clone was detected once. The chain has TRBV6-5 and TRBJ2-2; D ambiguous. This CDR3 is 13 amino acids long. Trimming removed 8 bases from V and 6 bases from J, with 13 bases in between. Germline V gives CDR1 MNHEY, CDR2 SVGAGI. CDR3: CASYSRIAGELFF. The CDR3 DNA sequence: TGTGCCAGCTACTCCCGAATTGCCGGGGAGCTGTTTTTT.

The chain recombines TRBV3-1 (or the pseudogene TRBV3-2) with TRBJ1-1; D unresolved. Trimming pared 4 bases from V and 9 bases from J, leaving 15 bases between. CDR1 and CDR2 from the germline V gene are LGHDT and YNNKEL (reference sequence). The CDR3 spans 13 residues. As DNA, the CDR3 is TGTGCCAGCAGCCTTAGATCACGCCGTAAAGCTTTCTTT. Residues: CASSLRSRRKAFF.

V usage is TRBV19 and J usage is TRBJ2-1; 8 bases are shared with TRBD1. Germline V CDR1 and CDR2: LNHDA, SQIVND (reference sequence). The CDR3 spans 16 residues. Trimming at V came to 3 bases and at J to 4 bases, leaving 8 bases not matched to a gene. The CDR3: CASSIRTGTQYNEQFF. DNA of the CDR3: TGTGCCAGTAGTATTAGGACAGGGACCCAATACAATGAGCAGTTCTTC.

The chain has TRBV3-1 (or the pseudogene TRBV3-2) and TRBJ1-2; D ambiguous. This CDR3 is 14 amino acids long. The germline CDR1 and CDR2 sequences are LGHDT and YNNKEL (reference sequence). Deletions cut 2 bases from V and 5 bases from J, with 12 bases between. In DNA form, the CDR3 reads TGTGCCAGCAGCCAAAGTTCCGTCCGATATGGCTACACCTTC. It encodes CASSQSSVRYGYTF.

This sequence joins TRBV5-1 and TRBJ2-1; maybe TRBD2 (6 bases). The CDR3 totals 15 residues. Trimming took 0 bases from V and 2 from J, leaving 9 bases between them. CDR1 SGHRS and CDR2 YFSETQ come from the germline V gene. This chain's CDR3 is CASSLAGDPYNEQFF. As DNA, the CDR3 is TGCGCCAGCAGCTTGGCGGGGGACCCCTACAATGAGCAGTTCTTC. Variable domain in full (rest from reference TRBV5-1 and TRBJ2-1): KAGVTQTPRYLIKTRGQQVTLSCSPISGHRSVSWYQQTPGQGLQFLFEYFSETQRNKGNFPGRFSGRQFSNSRSEMNVSTLELGDSALYLCASSLAGDPYNEQFFGPGTRLTVL.

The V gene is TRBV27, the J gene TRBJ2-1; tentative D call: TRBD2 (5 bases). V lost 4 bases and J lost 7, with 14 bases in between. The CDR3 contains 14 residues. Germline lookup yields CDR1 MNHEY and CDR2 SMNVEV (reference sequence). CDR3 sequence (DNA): TGTGCCAGCAGTTGGGATAGATCGGGGAATGAGCAGTTCTTC. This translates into CASSWDRSGNEQFF.

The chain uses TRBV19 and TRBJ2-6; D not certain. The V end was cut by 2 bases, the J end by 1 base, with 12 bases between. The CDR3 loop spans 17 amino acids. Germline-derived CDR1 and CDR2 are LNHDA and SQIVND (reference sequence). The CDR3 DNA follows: TGTGCCAGTAGTATAACCAGACCCCGTTCTGGGGCCAACGTCCTGACTTTC. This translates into CASSITRPRSGANVLTF.